These 9 T cell receptor beta chains share one sample of origin, sequenced in a study of CD8+CD57+ T cells in acquired aplastic anemia (dated by TCRdb to the late 2010s). Sequenced on an Illumina HiSeq 2000. Profiling of TCR beta VDJ combinations and CDR3 sequences used genomic DNA as the template. The public reads were reanalyzed by TCRdb: fastp trimming at Q25, MiXCR alignment, in-frame beta chains only. For every CDR3 protein sequence, its rows merge into one entry that carries the most common genes and DNA. This sample lists approximately 130,000 distinct CDR3 sequences; around two fifths were detected once. Roughly 8.9% of the sample belongs to the ten largest clones. Sequences were obtained from sorted CD4+, CD8+, or CD8+CD57+ T cells (not recorded which) from PBMCs. The receptors were gathered from a human donor in good health, serving as a control.

This clonotype was detected many times. V is TRBV12-3 or TRBV12-4 and J is TRBJ2-3; either TRBD1 or TRBD2 may fit D (6 bases each). This CDR3 has 15 amino acids. The V end was cut by 3 bases, the J end by 5 bases, with 15 bases between. The CDR3 protein is CASSFWGAGGDTQYF. The DNA of the CDR3 is TGTGCCAGCAGTTTTTGGGGGGCAGGTGGAGATACGCAGTATTTT.

This clonotype was detected once. The junction and the germline gene differ at one end; a read error may be behind it. The rearrangement joins TRBV20-1 to TRBJ2-2; perhaps TRBD2 as D (5 bases). The CDR3 runs to 13 residues. Per germline, CDR1 DFQATT and CDR2 SNEGSKA (reference sequence). Here the CDR3 reads CSAQGSGTGELSF. CDR3 DNA: TGCAGTGCCCAAGGTTCTGGCACCGGGGAGCTGTCTTTT.

The genes are TRBV29-1 and TRBJ1-5, with TRBD1 as a possible D gene (5 bases). The CDR3 contains 15 residues. The germline gives CDR1 SQVTM, CDR2 ANQGSEA. V gave up 0 bases and J gave up 6 bases, with 15 bases separating them. Written as DNA, the CDR3 is TGCAGCGTTGAAGAAGGGACGTCCGGGGGTCAGCCCCAGCATTTT. It translates to CSVEEGTSGGQPQHF.

In its sample, this clonotype was seen many times. The rearrangement uses TRBV2 and TRBJ2-7; no firm D call. The CDR3 consists of 12 residues. V was cut by 6 bases and J by 7 bases, with 13 bases left in between. Germline V gene data show CDR1 as SNHLY and CDR2 as FYNNEI. The CDR3 spells CASRSFPREQYF. CDR3 sequence (DNA): TGTGCCAGCAGGTCTTTCCCTCGGGAGCAGTACTTC. The full variable domain, its missing parts supplied by reference TRBV2 and TRBJ2-7, is EPEVTQTPSHQVTQMGQEVILRCVPISNHLYFYWYRQILGQKVEFLVSFYNNEISEKSEIFDDQFSVERPDGSNFTLKIRSTKLEDSAMYFCASRSFPREQYFGPGTRLTVT.

J is TRBJ2-7 and V is TRBV25-1; 10 bases agree with TRBD1. Germline CDR1 reads MGHDK; CDR2 reads SYGVNS. The CDR3 is 14 amino acids. V dropped 6 bases and J dropped 2; count of bases not matched to a gene: 4. CDR3 DNA sequence: TGTGCCAGCAGCGCCGGGACAGGGGCCTACGAGCAGTACTTC. Its protein product is CASSAGTGAYEQYF.

The V call is TRBV20-1, the J call TRBJ2-5, with D perhaps matching TRBD1 or TRBD2 (5 bases each). Trimming left V 0 bases short and J 2 bases short, with 10 bases between. Germline CDR1 is DFQATT and CDR2 is SNEGSKA (reference sequence). The CDR3 length is 14 residues. CDR3 sequence: CSARDGGPQETQYF. CDR3 nucleotide sequence: TGCAGTGCTAGAGATGGGGGACCACAAGAGACCCAGTACTTC.

The table lists this clonotype with many counts. The rearrangement links TRBV5-1 to TRBJ2-2, with D maybe TRBD2 (5 bases). The CDR3 runs to 16 residues. Germline V CDR1 and CDR2: SGHRS, YFSETQ. V lost 5 bases and J lost 5, with 19 bases in between. In DNA form, the CDR3 reads TGCGCCAGCAGTCGTCGTAGGGAGCTTGGGACCGGGGAGCTGTTTTTT. It specifies CASSRRRELGTGELFF.

The V gene is TRBV11-2, the J gene TRBJ2-1; the match to TRBD2 covers 8 bases. Trimming cost V 0 bases and J 5 bases; bases outside gene matches: 6. The CDR3 spans 16 residues. Germline CDR1 SGHAT, CDR2 FQNNGV. Here the CDR3 reads CASSLDWGGGNNEQFF. CDR3 DNA sequence: TGTGCCAGCAGCTTAGATTGGGGCGGGGGGAACAATGAGCAGTTCTTC.

The chain recombines TRBV20-1 with TRBJ2-7, with a weak D call TRBD2 (5 bases). The CDR3 length is 13 residues. Germline CDR1 reads DFQATT; CDR2 reads SNEGSKA (reference sequence). Between the trimmed V and J ends, which lost 3 bases and 0 bases, there was a span of 9 bases. The DNA of the CDR3 is TGCAGTGCTAGGGGCACTAGCTCCTACGAGCAGTACTTC. The encoded protein is CSARGTSSYEQYF.